One and the same sample provided the 10 T cell receptor beta chains below, sequenced in a study of beta chain features in type 1 diabetes. Whole-study findings and limits: Moderate but significant shortening of TCRB CDR3s was recorded in all four CD4+ subsets from Type 1 diabetes patients.

Their target antigens are unknown. The authors reverse transcribed all of the isolated RNA, so sequencing captured expressed TCRB transcripts. Clones were sequenced by immunoSEQ multiplex PCR, and TCRdb holds only the in-frame ones, with some missing. There are 120,000 or so clones in the sample; approximately 15% occur only once, and 2.6% lies in the top ten. Sequencing input: central memory CD4+ T cells from blood. These receptors were taken from a man younger than 35 with type 1 diabetes.

J is TRBJ2-6 and V is TRBV4-3; a possible D gene is TRBD2 (5 bases). Germline V gene data show CDR1 as LGHNA and CDR2 as YSLEER. Trimming took off 2 bases at V and 4 bases at J, with 15 bases between the two ends. This CDR3 comprises 17 residues. The CDR3 loop reads CASSQFWSGSGANVLTF. The CDR3 DNA is TGCGCCAGCAGCCAATTTTGGTCGGGGTCCGGGGCCAACGTCCTGACTTTC.

This clone has a count of ten or more. The chain couples TRBV14 to TRBJ2-1, with D perhaps matching TRBD2 (5 bases). The CDR3 has 16 residues. V shed 4 bases and J shed 1 base, with 14 bases lying between them. Germline values: CDR1 SGHDN, CDR2 FVKESK. CDR3 nucleotide sequence: TGTGCCAGCAGCCCCATTGGAGGCACATCCTACAATGAGCAGTTCTTC. This translates into CASSPIGGTSYNEQFF.

There are a few counts of this clone. The V call is TRBV28, the J call TRBJ1-1, with D unresolved. This CDR3 has 12 residues. Germline V gene lookup returns CDR1 MDHEN and CDR2 SYDVKM. The germline V and J ends were trimmed by 1 base and 1 base, with 1 base remaining between them. The CDR3 bases are TGTGCCAGCAGTTTATCGAACACTGAAGCTTTCTTT. Residues: CASSLSNTEAFF.

This clone was counted a few times. The chain couples TRBV30 to TRBJ1-5, with a possible D match to TRBD1 (5 bases). Trimming left V 2 bases short and J 6 bases short, with 11 bases between. This CDR3 has 13 residues. The V gene's germline CDR1 is GTSNPN and CDR2 SVGIG (reference sequence). The CDR3 region is CAWSPRGGQPQHF. CDR3 DNA: TGTGCCTGGAGTCCCCGGGGGGGTCAGCCCCAGCATTTT.

The chain uses TRBV12-5 and TRBJ2-3; TRBD2 is a possible D gene (5 bases). There are 14 residues in the CDR3. From germline, CDR1 is LGHNT and CDR2 FRNRAP. The V end lost 1 base, the J end lost 5 bases, and 10 bases lay between the germline ends. CDR3 bases: TGTGCTAGTGGTTTGGACCTAGCTGGAGATACGCAGTATTTT. Its protein product is CASGLDLAGDTQYF.

The genes are TRBV12-5 and TRBJ1-1; D might be TRBD1 (6 bases). Germline V gene sequence: CDR1 LGHNT, CDR2 FRNRAP. V was cut by 4 bases and J by 4 bases, with 10 bases left in between. The length of the CDR3 is 13 residues. The CDR3 here is CASGSEGGTEAFF. The CDR3 coding sequence is TGTGCTAGTGGTTCCGAGGGGGGCACTGAAGCTTTCTTT.

This clone was picked up a small number of times. The V gene is TRBV5-1, the J gene TRBJ2-7; possible D gene TRBD1, 5 bases. The CDR3 runs to 14 residues. Trimming shortened V by 3 bases and J by 6 bases, and 16 bases separated the two germline ends. The germline V gene encodes CDR1 SGHRS and CDR2 YFSETQ. CDR3 loop: CASSSQDLSGEQYF. The CDR3 DNA is TGCGCCAGCAGCTCACAGGACCTATCAGGCGAGCAGTACTTC.

The chain is built from TRBV6-1 and TRBJ2-3; D unresolved. The V and J ends lost 3 bases and 4 bases respectively, with 8 bases between them. There are 13 residues in the CDR3. CDR1 is MNHNS and CDR2 is SASEGT in the germline V gene. The CDR3 sequence: CASSDNWADTQYF. CDR3 DNA: TGTGCCAGCAGTGATAACTGGGCAGATACGCAGTATTTT.

This clone appeared a few times. CDR3 protein: CASSLGRDSGANVLTF. In DNA form, the CDR3 reads TGTGCCAGCAGCTTAGGGAGAGACTCTGGGGCCAACGTCCTGACTTTC. The chain couples TRBV7-9 to TRBJ2-6; D ambiguous. CDR1 is SEHNR, CDR2 FQNEAQ, per germline (reference sequence). Trimming removed 1 base from V and 0 bases from J, with 7 bases in between. The CDR3 is made up of 16 amino acids.

This clone appeared many times. This chain connects TRBV30 to TRBJ1-4, with D hard to call. Trimming stripped 0 bases from V and 7 bases from J, with 12 bases between. There are 14 residues in the CDR3. Looked up from germline, CDR1 is GTSNPN and CDR2 is SVGIG (reference sequence). The chain's CDR3 is CAWSVSRPGEKLFF. The CDR3 region has the DNA TGTGCCTGGAGTGTGTCGCGGCCAGGTGAAAAACTGTTTTTT.